Following are 28 T cell receptor beta chains from one sample sequenced in a study of regulatory T cells in long-lasting Graves disease (dated by TCRdb to 2020 to 2022). In light of the paper, this sample's time point label describes: newly diagnosed GD, antithyroid drugs for less than 3 months. For both TCR sequencing and RNA sequencing, RNA was extracted from PBMCs in TRIzol. To prepare the library, multiplex PCR was applied. Sequenced using an Illumina HiSeq 4000. To build TCR beta libraries, CDR3 regions were amplified by Arm-PCR using iRepertoire HTBI primers. TCRdb reprocessed the public reads (quality trimming at Q25 with fastp, clone calling with MiXCR) and kept in-frame beta chains. For every CDR3 protein sequence, its rows merge into one entry that carries the most common genes and DNA. The table for this sample lists hundreds of thousands of distinct CDR3 sequences; less than 20% of them were counted only once. About 20% of the sample goes to the ten largest clones.

Another study also made use of these data, one on T cells in Graves' hyperthyroidism and ophthalmopathy.

Sequenced material: peripheral blood mononuclear cells (PBMCs), taken at new diagnosis, from a patient treated with antithyroid drugs. The receptors derive from a woman between 25 and 40 years old with Graves disease. Donor details come from another sample of the same person, matched by shared clones.

This clonotype showed up just a few times. This rearrangement joins TRBV30 to TRBJ2-3; 12 nucleotides agree with TRBD2. The J call is uncertain, as TRBJ2-1 better fits the DNA end. Germline CDR1 reads GTSNPN; CDR2 reads SVGIG (reference sequence). The CDR3 consists of 15 residues. The CDR3 DNA reads as TGTGCCTGGAGTGTACCGGCTAGCGGGAGGGGTGAGCAGTTCTTC. It specifies CAWSVPASGRGEQFF.

This clonotype was detected many times. The chain has TRBV7-2 and TRBJ2-1; D unresolved. Trimming took 2 bases from V and 0 from J, leaving 8 bases between them. The CDR3 is made up of 15 amino acids. Germline V gene lookup returns CDR1 SGHTA and CDR2 FQGNSA. CDR3 amino acids: CASSLQESSYNEQFF. CDR3 DNA sequence: TGTGCCAGCAGCTTACAAGAGAGCTCCTACAATGAGCAGTTCTTC.

Ten or more counts support this clonotype. The rearrangement uses TRBV2 and TRBJ2-1, with TRBD1 as a possible D gene (6 bases). This CDR3 comprises 11 residues. The V gene's germline CDR1 is SNHLY and CDR2 FYNNEI. V dropped 8 bases and J dropped 10 bases, with 12 bases sitting between them. The CDR3 sequence is CASRPGTEQFF. In DNA form, the CDR3 reads TGTGCCAGCCGTCCCGGGACAGAGCAGTTCTTC. The full variable domain, completed using reference TRBV2 and TRBJ2-1, is EPEVTQTPSHQVTQMGQEVILRCVPISNHLYFYWYRQILGQKVEFLVSFYNNEISEKSEIFDDQFSVERPDGSNFTLKIRSTKLEDSAMYFCASRPGTEQFFGPGTRLTVL.

This clonotype was counted at least ten times. The chain carries TRBV9 and TRBJ1-2, with TRBD1 matching 7 bases. With V trimmed by 6 bases and J by 0 bases, 5 bases remained unmatched. The CDR3 runs to 14 residues. Germline V CDR1 and CDR2: SGDLS, YYNGEE. The CDR3 sequence is CASTGQYTNYGYTF. CDR3 nucleotide sequence: TGTGCCAGCACGGGACAGTATACTAACTATGGCTACACCTTC. The entire variable domain, with the rest obtained from reference TRBV9 and TRBJ1-2, is as follows: DSGVTQTPKHLITATGQRVTLRCSPRSGDLSVYWYQQSLDQGLQFLIQYYNGEERAKGNILERFSAQQFPDLHSELNLSSLELGDSALYFCASTGQYTNYGYTFGSGTRLTVV.

This clonotype occurred many times. The chain links TRBV2 to TRBJ1-1, with D unclear. The CDR3 extends over 15 amino acids. Germline-derived CDR1 and CDR2 are SNHLY and FYNNEI. Trimming pared 2 bases from V and 7 bases from J, leaving 17 bases between. CDR3 coding DNA: TGTGCCAGCAGTGAATCGGCCAGTAGGAATGATGAAGCTTTCTTT. Protein sequence: CASSESASRNDEAFF.

This clonotype was counted ten times or more. The V and J genes are TRBV12-3 or TRBV12-4 and TRBJ2-1; 13 bases agree with TRBD2. CDR3 size: 16 residues. V lost 6 bases, J lost 6 bases, and 8 bases stayed unmatched. CDR3 nucleotides: TGTGCCAGCAGGCCTGGGACTAGCGGGACCTTCAATGAGCAGTTCTTC. It encodes CASRPGTSGTFNEQFF.

This clonotype was recorded many times. This chain links TRBV15 with TRBJ2-1, with TRBD2 as a possible D gene (6 bases). Trimming cost V 5 bases and J 2 bases, with 13 bases left between them. This CDR3 is built from 15 residues. The germline gives CDR1 LNHNV, CDR2 YYDKDF (reference sequence). The CDR3: CATSPIGGTYNEQFF. In DNA, the CDR3 is TGTGCCACCAGCCCAATCGGGGGTACCTACAATGAGCAGTTCTTC.

The gene calls are TRBV24-1 and TRBJ2-5; D gene unclear. The V end was cut by 5 bases, the J end by 5 bases, with 11 bases between. Germline assignment: CDR1 KGHDR and CDR2 SFDVKD. The CDR3 is 13 residues long. The CDR3 loop reads CATSARNLETQYF. The CDR3 region has the DNA TGTGCCACCAGTGCAAGAAATTTGGAGACCCAGTACTTC.

This chain joins TRBV20-1 and TRBJ2-1, with 7 bases fitting TRBD2. The CDR3 loop spans 15 amino acids. Per germline, CDR1 DFQATT and CDR2 SNEGSKA (reference sequence). Unmatched junction bases numbered 12, after V lost 5 bases and J lost 5 bases. CDR3 bases: TGCAGTGCTCCTAGGGACTACCGAGAAGACAATGAGCAGTTCTTC. It translates to CSAPRDYREDNEQFF.

This clonotype was detected many times. The CDR3 DNA follows: TGTGCCAGCAGCACTACTGGGACGGCGGGGGATCAGTACTTC. As protein: CASSTTGTAGDQYF. The chain employs TRBV27 and TRBJ2-7; 7 bases are a match to TRBD2. The junction had 15 bases not matched to a gene; V was cut back by 6 bases and J by 10 bases. The CDR3 contains 14 residues. The germline CDR1 and CDR2 sequences are MNHEY and SMNVEV (reference sequence).

This clonotype was detected a few times. The chain links TRBV18 to TRBJ2-5; the D is unclear. The germline V gene has CDR1 KGHSH and CDR2 LQKENI. The V gene lost 5 bases and the J gene lost 5 bases, with 12 bases spanning the gap. This CDR3 spans 13 amino acids. The CDR3 DNA reads as TGTGCCAGCTCAATATCCCAGGCGGAGACCCAGTACTTC. Amino acids: CASSISQAETQYF.

V and J are TRBV20-1 and TRBJ1-2; D gene unclear. CDR1 and CDR2 from the germline V gene are DFQATT and SNEGSKA (reference sequence). The CDR3 extends over 13 amino acids. V was trimmed by 3 bases and J by 8 bases, leaving 16 bases between them. CDR3 amino acids: CSASLPLVQGYTF. CDR3 sequence (DNA): TGCAGTGCTAGTCTCCCTTTGGTTCAGGGCTACACCTTC.

In this sample, this clonotype turned up a few times. The V call is TRBV9, the J call TRBJ1-5; tentative D call: TRBD1 (5 bases). This CDR3 is 15 amino acids long. Germline values: CDR1 SGDLS, CDR2 YYNGEE. The V and J ends lost 0 bases and 5 bases respectively, with 12 bases between them. CDR3 sequence: CASSVGTRDDQPQHF. The CDR3 nucleotides read TGTGCCAGCAGCGTAGGTACCAGGGATGATCAGCCCCAGCATTTT.

DNA for the CDR3: TGTGCCAGCAGCGCCGGGGGGGGTAATACCTACGAGCAGTACTTC. Its translation is CASSAGGGNTYEQYF. The chain uses TRBV9 and TRBJ2-7; 8 bases map to TRBD2. The CDR3 length is 15 residues. The germline gives CDR1 SGDLS, CDR2 YYNGEE. V lost 3 bases and J lost 2; bases outside the gene matches: 7. Together with reference TRBV9 and TRBJ2-7, the CDR3 gives the full variable domain: DSGVTQTPKHLITATGQRVTLRCSPRSGDLSVYWYQQSLDQGLQFLIQYYNGEERAKGNILERFSAQQFPDLHSELNLSSLELGDSALYFCASSAGGGNTYEQYFGPGTRLTVT.

This clonotype has ten or more counts. This chain uses TRBV28 with TRBJ1-1; tentatively, D is TRBD1 (5 bases). The CDR3 has 14 amino acids. With 3 bases removed from V and 4 bases from J, the gap between germline ends came to 12 bases. Germline loops: CDR1 MDHEN, CDR2 SYDVKM. The CDR3 DNA reads TGTGCCAGCAGTTTGGGCTTTAGGGGCACTGAAGCTTTCTTT. Translated: CASSLGFRGTEAFF.

This clonotype was found many times. The gene calls are TRBV2 and TRBJ2-4, with 8 bases fitting TRBD1. Trimming at V came to 8 bases and at J to 0 bases, leaving 3 bases not matched to a gene. The CDR3 runs 14 residues. Germline V gives CDR1 SNHLY, CDR2 FYNNEI. The CDR3, as DNA: TGTGCCAGCGATCAGGGGGCAGCCAAAAACATTCAGTACTTC. Translated, it gives CASDQGAAKNIQYF.

This clonotype came up many times. This chain links TRBV28 with TRBJ2-2; 9 positions agree with TRBD1. V shed 6 bases and J 6 bases; nucleotides not matched to a gene: 17. Germline V gene sequence: CDR1 MDHEN, CDR2 SYDVKM. The CDR3 totals 18 residues. The DNA for the CDR3 is TGTGCCAGCAGACCCTCTCCCTGGACAGGGGAATGGTCCGGGGAGCTGTTTTTT. Its protein product is CASRPSPWTGEWSGELFF.

There are a few counts of this clonotype. The chain combines TRBV5-5 with TRBJ1-5; D remains unclear. The CDR3 loop spans 15 amino acids. Germline V gene data show CDR1 as SGHKS and CDR2 as YYEKEE (reference sequence). V was trimmed by 1 base and J by 4 bases, leaving 12 bases between them. DNA for the CDR3: TGTGCCAGCAGCTTGTACGGGATCTGGAATCAGCCCCAGCATTTT. Translating gives CASSLYGIWNQPQHF.

With respect to this clonotype: Relative to the germline gene, one junction end is altered; a read error may explain this. J is TRBJ2-1 and V is TRBV6-1, with 8 bases lining up with TRBD1. CDR1 is MNHNS and CDR2 is SASEGT in the germline V gene. The CDR3 is 12 amino acids. The CDR3, as DNA: TGTGCCAGCAGCCTGACAGGGGATGAGCTGTTCTTC. Amino acid sequence: CASSLTGDELFF.

Many counts were recorded for this clonotype. V gene TRBV28 combines with J gene TRBJ2-7, with D perhaps TRBD2 (6 bases). Germline lookup yields CDR1 MDHEN and CDR2 SYDVKM. Deletions cut 1 base from V and 7 bases from J, with 14 bases between. The CDR3 loop spans 14 amino acids. The CDR3 sequence is CASSLYDLGREQYF. CDR3 in DNA: TGTGCCAGCAGTTTATACGACCTGGGGAGGGAGCAGTACTTC.

This clonotype was counted only a few times. One end of the junction is discordant with germline, which a read error may explain. The chain couples TRBV6-1 to TRBJ1-5, with D possibly being TRBD1 (5 bases). Per the germline V gene, CDR1 is MNHNS and CDR2 is SASEGT. The CDR3 consists of 14 residues. This chain's CDR3 is CASREGGAMRPQHF. The DNA for the CDR3 is TGTGCCAGCAGGGAAGGAGGGGCGATGAGGCCCCAGCATTTT.

This clonotype was counted only a few times. The rearrangement uses TRBV24-1 and TRBJ2-5; D not certain. CDR1 KGHDR and CDR2 SFDVKD come from the germline V gene. The CDR3 is 15 amino acids. Trimming removed 4 bases from V and 5 bases from J, with 16 bases in between. The CDR3 here is CATSETEALPETQYF. In nucleotides, the CDR3 is TGTGCCACCAGTGAGACCGAGGCCCTCCCTGAGACCCAGTACTTC.

This clonotype occurred a few times. The gene calls are TRBV11-3 and TRBJ2-1; TRBD1 agrees at 8 bases. After removal of 6 bases from V and 2 bases from J, the junction contained 6 bases not matched to a gene. The CDR3 runs 15 residues. CDR1 SGHNT and CDR2 YENEEA come from the germline V gene. This CDR3 is CASSRTGSAYNEQFF. CDR3 bases: TGTGCCAGCAGTCGGACAGGGAGCGCCTACAATGAGCAGTTCTTC.

CDR3 region: CASSFVAGGGNEQFF. The CDR3 DNA reads TGCGCCAGCAGCTTTGTAGCGGGAGGTGGTAATGAGCAGTTCTTC. The chain joins TRBV5-1 to TRBJ2-1; 10 nucleotides align to TRBD2. This CDR3 contains 15 residues. The V gene's germline CDR1 is SGHRS and CDR2 YFSETQ. The ends lost 2 bases at V and 7 bases at J; junction bases unmatched: 6.

This clonotype was recorded a few times. The gene calls are TRBV20-1 and TRBJ1-6, with 7 nucleotides matching TRBD1. This CDR3 has 14 residues. Germline V gives CDR1 DFQATT, CDR2 SNEGSKA (reference sequence). Trimming removed 4 bases from V and 5 bases from J; junction bases left unmatched: 5. The CDR3, as DNA: TGCAGTGCTAAGCTCGGGACAGATAATTCACCCCTCCACTTT. Encoded protein: CSAKLGTDNSPLHF.

This clonotype has ten or more counts. The V call is TRBV19, the J call TRBJ1-1; no firm D call. V lost 3 bases and J lost 1, with 9 bases in between. The germline CDR1 and CDR2 sequences are LNHDA and SQIVND (reference sequence). The CDR3 extends over 14 amino acids. The CDR3 is CASSIVIPNTEAFF. The DNA for the CDR3 is TGTGCCAGTAGTATTGTGATCCCGAACACTGAAGCTTTCTTT.

The genes are TRBV27 and TRBJ2-7; 8 bases are shared with TRBD1. After removal of 6 bases from V and 5 bases from J, the junction contained 9 bases not matched to a gene. The CDR3 loop spans 14 amino acids. CDR1 and CDR2 (germline): MNHEY, SMNVEV (reference sequence). The CDR3 sequence: CASSPGQVSDEQYF. As DNA, the CDR3 is TGTGCCAGCAGCCCGGGACAGGTTTCCGACGAGCAGTACTTC.

Of note for this clonotype: A read error is likely here: a far larger clone is one base away. The rearrangement joins TRBV28 to TRBJ1-2; possible D gene TRBD1, 5 bases. The germline V gene has CDR1 MDHEN and CDR2 SYDVKM. The V and J ends lost 5 bases and 4 bases respectively, with 14 bases between them. This CDR3 has 14 residues. CDR3 in amino acids: CASSADSYFYGYTF. As DNA, the CDR3 is TGTGCCAGCAGTGCCGACAGCTATTTCTATGGCTACACCTTC.